The 31 T cell receptor beta chains in this list originate from one sample, sequenced in a study of early T cells in non-severe SARS-CoV-2 infection (dated by TCRdb to the early 2020s). The library was made by 5' RACE. Sequencing instrument: NextSeq 500. The public reads were run again by TCRdb, first through fastp at Q25 and then through MiXCR, and only productive beta chains were kept. CDR3 protein duplicates are merged, each entry listing the most common genes and DNA. The sample table holds about 77,000 distinct CDR3 sequences, of which 15% to 20% were seen once. The ten largest clones capture about 3% of the sample. Sequences were obtained from whole blood. The source is an adult who was a healthcare worker with PCR-confirmed SARS-CoV-2 infection or an uninfected control (not recorded which).

The chain employs TRBV12-3 or TRBV12-4 and TRBJ1-2; TRBD1 matches at 11 bases. The CDR3 runs to 16 residues. Trimming at V came to 6 bases and at J to 7 bases, leaving 13 bases not matched to a gene. CDR3 DNA: TGTGCCAGCAGCGTCACCTCCGGGACAGGGGGGGTTGGCTACACCTTC. Translating it yields CASSVTSGTGGVGYTF.

The J gene is TRBJ2-6, the V gene TRBV28, with a weak D call TRBD1 (6 bases). Trimming shortened V by 4 bases and J by 4 bases, and 8 bases separated the two germline ends. Germline loops: CDR1 MDHEN, CDR2 SYDVKM. The CDR3 is 14 amino acids. CDR3 coding DNA: TGTGCCAGCAGTTCCACAGGGGGGGCCAACGTCCTGACTTTC. Translating it yields CASSSTGGANVLTF.

This clonotype was seen more than once but under ten times. The rearrangement uses TRBV18 and TRBJ1-3; 8 bases match TRBD1. The CDR3 spans 16 residues. CDR1 is KGHSH, CDR2 LQKENI, per germline. V was pared by 3 bases and J by 4 bases, with 8 bases of the junction left unmatched. The CDR3 region is CASSPWTGRAGNTIYF. DNA of the CDR3: TGTGCCAGCTCACCCTGGACAGGGCGCGCCGGAAACACCATATATTTT.

This clonotype was seen only a few times. V usage is TRBV2 and J usage is TRBJ1-3; D remains unclear. Germline V gene sequence: CDR1 SNHLY, CDR2 FYNNEI. The CDR3 contains 13 residues. V lost 6 bases and J 0 bases, leaving 6 bases between the germline ends. CDR3 sequence reads: CASRLVSGNTIYF. Written as DNA, the CDR3 is TGTGCCAGCAGGCTCGTCTCTGGAAACACCATATATTTT.

This clonotype was seen a handful of times. The J gene is TRBJ1-2, the V gene TRBV7-8; D gene ambiguous. With 3 bases removed from V and 3 bases from J, the gap between germline ends came to 8 bases. The CDR3 loop spans 13 amino acids. Germline V gene lookup returns CDR1 SGHVS and CDR2 FQNEAQ. The CDR3 DNA reads as TGTGCCAGCAGCTTCGAATCAGACTATGGCTACACCTTC. Translating it yields CASSFESDYGYTF. The whole variable domain, filled in from reference TRBV7-8 and TRBJ1-2, reads GAGVSQSPRYKVAKRGQDVALRCDPISGHVSLFWYQQALGQGPEFLTYFQNEAQLDKSGLPSDRFFAERPEGSVSTLKIQRTQQEDSAVYLCASSFESDYGYTFGSGTRLTVV.

This clonotype was counted a single time. This sequence joins TRBV2 and TRBJ2-2; 8 bases align to TRBD1. This CDR3 region has 15 residues. V dropped 4 bases and J dropped 1; count of bases not matched to a gene: 2. Germline CDR1 reads SNHLY; CDR2 reads FYNNEI. CDR3 bases: TGTGCCAGCAGTGGGGACAGGATGAACACCGGGGAGCTGTTTTTT. Translating it yields CASSGDRMNTGELFF. Together with reference TRBV2 and TRBJ2-2, the CDR3 gives the full variable domain: EPEVTQTPSHQVTQMGQEVILRCVPISNHLYFYWYRQILGQKVEFLVSFYNNEISEKSEIFDDQFSVERPDGSNFTLKIRSTKLEDSAMYFCASSGDRMNTGELFFGEGSRLTVL.

The V and J genes are TRBV14 and TRBJ2-1; D is undetermined. V was pared by 6 bases and J by 4 bases, with 4 bases between. In germline, CDR1 is SGHDN, CDR2 FVKESK. The CDR3 runs 11 residues. CDR3 residues: CASSYYNEQFF. CDR3 nucleotide sequence: TGTGCCAGCAGTTATTACAATGAGCAGTTCTTC.

This clonotype occurred many times. The J gene is TRBJ1-2, the V gene TRBV19; no clear D gene. This CDR3 contains 13 residues. Germline values: CDR1 LNHDA, CDR2 SQIVND (reference sequence). V dropped 7 bases and J dropped 2 bases, with 11 bases sitting between them. Here the CDR3 DNA reads TGTGCCAGTAAACTTGGCGGAAACTATGGCTACACCTTC. Its translation: CASKLGGNYGYTF.

This clonotype was seen more than once but under ten times. The V and J genes are TRBV20-1 and TRBJ2-3, with TRBD2 matching 12 bases. The germline CDR1 and CDR2 sequences are DFQATT and SNEGSKA (reference sequence). This CDR3 is built from 15 residues. The V segment lost 5 bases and the J segment 6 bases; nucleotides outside the gene matches: 9. DNA for the CDR3: TGCAGTGCTCAGACTAGCGGGGGCCCTCGGGATACGCAGTATTTT. It yields the protein CSAQTSGGPRDTQYF.

The chain has TRBV2 and TRBJ1-2; D unresolved. The CDR3 extends over 13 amino acids. The V end was cut by 9 bases, the J end by 1 base, with 12 bases between. Germline V lookup: CDR1 SNHLY, CDR2 FYNNEI. The DNA of the CDR3 is TGTGCCAGTCGGCCCCTTGATAACTATGGCTACACCTTC. The encoded protein is CASRPLDNYGYTF.

The gene calls are TRBV6-5 and TRBJ1-6; D is possibly TRBD1 (5 bases). Trimming left V 11 bases short and J 8 bases short, with 16 bases between. CDR1 and CDR2 from the germline V gene are MNHEY and SVGAGI. This CDR3 is built from 13 residues. The CDR3 sequence: CACRGTADSPLHF. As DNA, the CDR3 is TGTGCCTGCCGCGGGACCGCGGATTCACCCCTCCACTTT.

This clonotype has a handful of counts. The rearrangement links TRBV10-3 to TRBJ2-7, with 10 bases that match TRBD2. The germline V gene encodes CDR1 ENHRY and CDR2 SYGVKD. V was pared by 8 bases and J by 1 base, with 2 bases of the junction left unmatched. This CDR3 has 13 residues. DNA for the CDR3: TGTGCCATCCGGACTAGCGGATCCTACGAGCAGTACTTC. Protein sequence: CAIRTSGSYEQYF.

V and J are TRBV6-5 and TRBJ2-1, with D unresolved. The CDR3 spans 11 residues. CDR1 MNHEY and CDR2 SVGAGI come from the germline V gene. V dropped 6 bases and J dropped 9 bases, with 9 bases sitting between them. The CDR3 spells CASRGLGEQFF. The CDR3 DNA reads as TGTGCCAGCAGGGGATTAGGTGAGCAGTTCTTC.

The gene calls are TRBV28 and TRBJ2-5, with 8 bases matching TRBD2. CDR3 length: 16 residues. Trimming at V came to 7 bases and at J to 4 bases, leaving 14 bases not matched to a gene. Germline V CDR1 and CDR2: MDHEN, SYDVKM. The CDR3 protein is CASTMHTGGAAETQYF. The CDR3, as DNA: TGTGCCAGCACCATGCACACGGGGGGGGCAGCAGAGACCCAGTACTTC.

This clonotype was recorded a few times. V and J are TRBV7-3 and TRBJ1-5, with D unclear. CDR3 length: 15 residues. V lost 4 bases to trimming and J lost 6 bases, with 16 bases between them. CDR1 and CDR2 from the germline V gene are SGHTA and FQGTGA. CDR3 amino acids: CASSSGRIVAQPQHF. The CDR3 nucleotides read TGTGCCAGCAGCTCCGGACGGATTGTCGCTCAGCCCCAGCATTTT. The full variable domain, rest sourced from reference TRBV7-3 and TRBJ1-5, is GAGVSQTPSNKVTEKGKYVELRCDPISGHTALYWYRQSLGQGPEFLIYFQGTGAADDSGLPNDRFFAVRPEGSVSTLKIQRTERGDSAVYLCASSSGRIVAQPQHFGDGTRLSIL.

This clonotype was detected many times. The chain is built from TRBV20-1 and TRBJ2-7; 9 positions match TRBD2. CDR3 length equals 14 residues. The J segment lost 3 bases and the V segment lost 7 bases, leaving 10 bases of the junction unmatched. Germline V CDR1 and CDR2: DFQATT, SNEGSKA (reference sequence). The CDR3 region has the DNA TGCAGTGTTACCAGACTAGCGGTTAACTACGAGCAGTACTTC. Protein: CSVTRLAVNYEQYF.

This clonotype was picked up many times. The J gene is TRBJ2-3, the V gene TRBV28; a weak D match, TRBD2 (7 bases). The germline gives CDR1 MDHEN, CDR2 SYDVKM. V was shortened by 1 base and J by 2 bases, with 10 bases between the two germline ends. The length of the CDR3 is 15 residues. The CDR3 loop reads CASSLLGGLTDTQYF. The CDR3, as DNA: TGTGCCAGCAGTTTATTGGGGGGGCTCACAGATACGCAGTATTTT.

This clonotype was observed a handful of times. V gene TRBV5-1 combines with J gene TRBJ1-5; D remains unclear. V dropped 4 bases and J dropped 4 bases, with 15 bases sitting between them. CDR1 is SGHRS and CDR2 is YFSETQ in the germline V gene. The CDR3 loop spans 15 amino acids. The CDR3 DNA sequence: TGCGCCAGCAGCCCCACCCCCGGAGGTAATCAGCCCCAGCATTTT. Its translation is CASSPTPGGNQPQHF. The full variable domain, rest sourced from reference TRBV5-1 and TRBJ1-5, is KAGVTQTPRYLIKTRGQQVTLSCSPISGHRSVSWYQQTPGQGLQFLFEYFSETQRNKGNFPGRFSGRQFSNSRSEMNVSTLELGDSALYLCASSPTPGGNQPQHFGDGTRLSIL.

The chain recombines TRBV29-1 with TRBJ2-1; D may be TRBD1 or TRBD2 (5 bases each). Trimming removed 8 bases at V and 1 base at J, with 15 bases between. The V gene's germline CDR1 is SQVTM and CDR2 ANQGSEA. CDR3 length equals 14 residues. CDR3 DNA: TGCAGCAGTCGACGGGGACCATCCTACAATGAGCAGTTCTTC. Translating it yields CSSRRGPSYNEQFF.

The table lists this clonotype with a few counts. The gene calls are TRBV12-3 or TRBV12-4 and TRBJ2-1; 10 bases fit TRBD2. This CDR3 has 16 amino acids. J lost 7 bases, V lost 5 bases, and 11 bases had no gene match. The CDR3 DNA sequence: TGTGCCAGCAGTATCCGCACTAGCGGGATATCGAATGAGCAGTTCTTC. Amino acids: CASSIRTSGISNEQFF.

This clonotype was counted between two and nine times. The J gene is TRBJ1-1, the V gene TRBV20-1, with TRBD1 as a possible D gene (5 bases). The length of the CDR3 is 16 residues. Per the germline V gene, CDR1 is DFQATT and CDR2 is SNEGSKA (reference sequence). The V end lost 0 bases, the J end lost 1 base, and 15 bases lay between the germline ends. Here the CDR3 reads CSARDRPGTQNTEAFF. DNA of the CDR3: TGCAGTGCTAGAGATCGCCCCGGGACTCAGAACACTGAAGCTTTCTTT.

This clonotype was picked up a small number of times. Written as DNA, the CDR3 is TGTGCCAGCAGCACACCGGACAGGTTCGAGACCCAGTACTTC. Residues: CASSTPDRFETQYF. This rearrangement joins TRBV7-9 to TRBJ2-5; 7 nucleotides line up with TRBD1. Germline V gives CDR1 SEHNR, CDR2 FQNEAQ (reference sequence). V gave up 5 bases and J gave up 5 bases; unmatched junction bases: 8. CDR3 size: 14 residues.

The chain uses TRBV20-1 and TRBJ1-4, with D possibly matching TRBD1 (5 bases). The CDR3 length is 13 residues. V lost 3 bases and J lost 7, with 12 bases in between. Per germline, CDR1 DFQATT and CDR2 SNEGSKA (reference sequence). CDR3 in amino acids: CSARGRIPEKLFF. In DNA, the CDR3 is TGCAGTGCTAGGGGGCGGATTCCTGAAAAACTGTTTTTT.

This clonotype was recorded a few times. The genes are TRBV5-1 and TRBJ2-3, with 8 bases fitting TRBD2. Germline CDR1 reads SGHRS; CDR2 reads YFSETQ. The CDR3 is 14 amino acids. V was clipped by 7 bases and J by 4 bases; unmatched bases: 8. The CDR3 loop is CASRLSGSSDTQYF. CDR3 coding DNA: TGCGCCAGCCGTCTGAGCGGGAGTTCAGATACGCAGTATTTT.

Written as DNA, the CDR3 is TGTGCCAGCAGCCAGTGGGGTGCCATTCAGTACTTC. This codes for CASSQWGAIQYF. The V and J genes are TRBV5-4 and TRBJ2-4, with D unclear. Deletions cut 4 bases from V and 9 bases from J, with 11 bases between. The CDR3 is 12 amino acids. Germline lookup yields CDR1 SGHNT and CDR2 YYREEE (reference sequence).

The chain employs TRBV11-2 and TRBJ1-2; possibly TRBD1 for D (5 bases). Germline V gene data show CDR1 as SGHAT and CDR2 as FQNNGV. Trimming took off 5 bases at V and 4 bases at J, with 14 bases between the two ends. CDR3 length: 14 amino acids. CDR3 sequence (DNA): TGTGCCAGCAGCCTGCCGGGGCAAGTCTATGGCTACACCTTC. Protein sequence: CASSLPGQVYGYTF.

This clonotype was recorded a few times. The V gene is TRBV20-1, the J gene TRBJ2-3; no firm D call. The CDR3 totals 13 residues. Trimming left V 3 bases short and J 0 bases short, with 7 bases between. The germline V gene encodes CDR1 DFQATT and CDR2 SNEGSKA (reference sequence). The CDR3 loop reads CSASQDSTDTQYF. The CDR3, as DNA: TGCAGTGCTAGCCAGGACAGCACAGATACGCAGTATTTT.

This chain uses TRBV18 with TRBJ1-1; tentative D call: TRBD1 (5 bases). CDR3 length equals 15 residues. Trimming cost V 6 bases and J 1 base, with 15 bases left between them. Germline V gene sequence: CDR1 KGHSH, CDR2 LQKENI. The CDR3 coding sequence is TGTGCCAGCTCGCCTCCACATAGGGGGAACACTGAAGCTTTCTTT. Its protein is CASSPPHRGNTEAFF.

The chain links TRBV7-3 to TRBJ1-2, with D uncertain. CDR3 size: 13 residues. Per the germline V gene, CDR1 is SGHTA and CDR2 is FQGTGA. V was cut by 5 bases and J by 4 bases, with 11 bases left in between. DNA for the CDR3: TGTGCCAGCAGCCCGGCCGGCCGCTATGGCTACACCTTC. It translates to CASSPAGRYGYTF.

The CDR3 here is CASSRQRSVRVAANEKLFF. The CDR3 DNA sequence: TGTGCCAGCAGCCGACAAAGGTCCGTACGGGTCGCTGCTAATGAAAAACTGTTTTTT. The J gene is TRBJ1-4, the V gene TRBV4-2; D call uncertain. V gave up 4 bases and J gave up 3 bases, with 24 bases separating them. This CDR3 has 19 residues. Germline V lookup: CDR1 LGHNA, CDR2 YNFKEQ.

This clonotype has a handful of counts. This chain uses TRBV5-1 with TRBJ2-5; D possibly corresponds to TRBD1 (7 bases). CDR1 and CDR2 from the germline V gene are SGHRS and YFSETQ. With 1 base removed from V and 2 bases from J, the gap between germline ends came to 12 bases. The CDR3 totals 15 residues. This chain's CDR3 is CASSLPSGGQETQYF. CDR3 nucleotides: TGCGCCAGCAGCTTGCCCTCAGGGGGGCAAGAGACCCAGTACTTC.